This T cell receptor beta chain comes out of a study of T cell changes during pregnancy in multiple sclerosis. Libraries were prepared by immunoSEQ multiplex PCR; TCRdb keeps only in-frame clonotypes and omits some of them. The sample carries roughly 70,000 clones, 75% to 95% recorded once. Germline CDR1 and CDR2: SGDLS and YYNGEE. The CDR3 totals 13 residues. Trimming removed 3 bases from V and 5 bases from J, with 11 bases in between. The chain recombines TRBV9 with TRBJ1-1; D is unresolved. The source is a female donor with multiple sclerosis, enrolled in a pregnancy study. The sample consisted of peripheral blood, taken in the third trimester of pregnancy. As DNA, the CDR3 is TGTGCCAGCAGCGCCGGGTTTGTTACTGAAGCTTTCTTT. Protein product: CASSAGFVTEAFF.